The 13 T cell receptor beta chains below come from one sample, sequenced in a study of identical twins. One entry per CDR3 protein results from TCRdb running MiXCR on the 5' RACE reads. This sample has about 720,000 distinct CDR3 sequences, with 15% to 20% found just once. These sequences were also reported in another study, on T cells expressing NK-cell markers.

The specimen sequenced was PBMCs. The receptors originated from a woman aged 18-29 years in good health.

The chain carries TRBV25-1 and TRBJ2-7, with D unclear. Germline V gene data show CDR1 as MGHDK and CDR2 as SYGVNS. V was trimmed by 4 bases and J by 5 bases, leaving 12 bases between them. There are 13 residues in the CDR3. CDR3 DNA: TGTGCCAGCAGTGGCCTCCCGATAGACGAGCAGTACTTC. It specifies CASSGLPIDEQYF.

This clonotype has more than one count but fewer than ten. The chain combines TRBV19 with TRBJ1-6; D not resolved. The CDR3 is 12 residues long. Trimming cost V 0 bases and J 9 bases, with 3 bases left between them. CDR1 and CDR2 from the germline V gene are LNHDA and SQIVND (reference sequence). CDR3 nucleotides: TGTGCCAGTAGTATAGAACGTTCACCCCTCCACTTT. It translates to CASSIERSPLHF.

This clonotype has just a few counts. The chain is built from TRBV20-1 and TRBJ2-7, with 7 bases fitting TRBD2. CDR3 length equals 12 residues. With V trimmed by 6 bases and J by 5 bases, 7 bases remained unmatched. CDR1 DFQATT and CDR2 SNEGSKA come from the germline V gene (reference sequence). As DNA, the CDR3 is TGCAGTGCCGGCGGGGGTACGGACGAGCAGTACTTC. Protein: CSAGGGTDEQYF.

This clonotype has a handful of counts. V gene TRBV7-2 combines with J gene TRBJ2-1, with D possibly matching TRBD2 (6 bases). Trimming removed 8 bases at V and 5 bases at J, with 13 bases between. The CDR3 runs 13 residues. Germline V gene data show CDR1 as SGHTA and CDR2 as FQGNSA. CDR3: CASRRAGNNEQFF. The CDR3 DNA reads TGTGCCAGCCGGAGGGCCGGTAACAATGAGCAGTTCTTC. The entire variable domain, with the rest obtained from reference TRBV7-2 and TRBJ2-1, is as follows: GAGVSQSPSNKVTEKGKDVELRCDPISGHTALYWYRQSLGQGLEFLIYFQGNSAPDKSGLPSDRFSAERTGGSVSTLTIQRTQQEDSAVYLCASRRAGNNEQFFGPGTRLTVL.

The V and J genes are TRBV29-1 and TRBJ2-2; possibly TRBD2 for D (7 bases). Trimming removed 4 bases at V and 4 bases at J, with 22 bases between. The CDR3 extends over 17 amino acids. Per the germline V gene, CDR1 is SQVTM and CDR2 is ANQGSEA. CDR3 protein: CSVGWSLAEGGTGELFF. The CDR3 bases are TGCAGCGTTGGATGGTCCCTAGCGGAGGGGGGCACCGGGGAGCTGTTTTTT.

This clonotype appeared a few times. In this CDR3 the conserved last residue, phenylalanine or tryptophan, is missing, so a read error is likely. The chain links TRBV5-6 to TRBJ1-5; the D is unclear. This CDR3 region has 15 residues. Looked up from germline, CDR1 is SGHDT and CDR2 is YYEEEE. Trimming removed 1 base from V and 3 bases from J, with 11 bases in between. This chain's CDR3 is CASSLWARDNQPQHS. In DNA, the CDR3 is TGTGCCAGCAGCTTGTGGGCCAGAGACAATCAGCCCCAGCATTCT.

The J gene is TRBJ2-1, the V gene TRBV5-1; 9 bases are a match to TRBD2. Losses at the gene ends were 2 bases for V and 7 bases for J; bases not matched to a gene: 7. Germline CDR1 and CDR2: SGHRS and YFSETQ. CDR3 length equals 15 residues. The CDR3 loop is CASSLTSGCANEQFF. In DNA form, the CDR3 reads TGCGCCAGCAGCTTAACTAGCGGGTGCGCAAATGAGCAGTTCTTC.

This clonotype showed up just a few times. V gene TRBV5-1 combines with J gene TRBJ2-4; D gene uncertain. Germline V lookup: CDR1 SGHRS, CDR2 YFSETQ. The CDR3 is 16 amino acids. The ends were cut back, 4 bases at V and 0 bases at J, with 14 bases in the middle. CDR3 residues: CASSPLGLPAKNIQYF. The CDR3 nucleotides read TGCGCCAGCAGCCCCCTTGGCCTCCCAGCCAAAAACATTCAGTACTTC.

This clonotype was observed a handful of times. The chain carries TRBV20-1 and TRBJ2-2; D gene ambiguous. This CDR3 contains 14 residues. Per germline, CDR1 DFQATT and CDR2 SNEGSKA (reference sequence). Trimming pared 2 bases from V and 3 bases from J, leaving 10 bases between. Written as DNA, the CDR3 is TGCAGTGCTAGACGCCGGAGTGACACCGGGGAGCTGTTTTTT. Translation gives CSARRRSDTGELFF.

The chain is built from TRBV20-1 and TRBJ2-1, with D unresolved. Germline CDR1 DFQATT, CDR2 SNEGSKA (reference sequence). V was cut by 3 bases and J by 6 bases, with 12 bases left in between. The CDR3 is made up of 13 amino acids. The CDR3 DNA reads TGCAGTGCTAGGGACGGGCCCTTCAATGAGCAGTTCTTC. It translates to CSARDGPFNEQFF.

This chain links TRBV20-1 with TRBJ2-3; 14 bases are a match to TRBD2. Germline V gives CDR1 DFQATT, CDR2 SNEGSKA (reference sequence). The CDR3 runs to 16 residues. Trimming at V came to 8 bases and at J to 6 bases, leaving 13 bases not matched to a gene. This chain's CDR3 is CSTTKPGTSGGDTQYF. In DNA form, the CDR3 reads TGCAGTACAACGAAGCCCGGGACTAGCGGGGGTGATACGCAGTATTTT.

The J gene is TRBJ1-4, the V gene TRBV7-9; 10 bases agree with TRBD1. The germline CDR1 and CDR2 sequences are SEHNR and FQNEAQ (reference sequence). The CDR3 is 14 residues long. V lost 7 bases to trimming and J lost 8 bases; unmatched junction nucleotides: 7. In DNA, the CDR3 is TGTGCCAGCATCTTGGACAGGGGGGACGAAAAACTGTTTTTT. It specifies CASILDRGDEKLFF.

The CDR3 sequence: CASSPWTGDTYEQYF. The CDR3 bases are TGTGCCAGCAGCCCCTGGACAGGGGACACCTACGAGCAGTACTTC. This rearrangement joins TRBV4-2 to TRBJ2-7; the match to TRBD1 covers 9 bases. J lost 2 bases, V lost 4 bases, and 6 bases had no gene match. The CDR3 sequence is 15 residues long. Germline assignment: CDR1 LGHNA and CDR2 YNFKEQ.